This T cell receptor beta chain was recorded in a study of response to subunit inactivated influenza vaccine. Regarding the study as a whole: With each seasonal influenza vaccination, the authors suggested, few new T cells are recruited.

From the RT-PCR reads, TCRdb called clonotypes with MiXCR, one entry per CDR3 protein. The data show 500,000 or so distinct CDR3 sequences, about 15% seen once. V dropped 5 bases and J dropped 4 bases, with 15 bases sitting between them. Germline lookup yields CDR1 DFQATT and CDR2 SNEGSKA (reference sequence). This CDR3 contains 14 residues. About this clonotype itself: Its specificity is not known.

Sequenced material: CD4+ T cells sorted from PBMCs, taken roughly 24 months after vaccination. The V gene is TRBV20-1, the J gene TRBJ2-1; D not resolved. The receptor was isolated from a man aged 45 to 75 who received an inactivated influenza vaccine. As DNA, the CDR3 is TGCAGTGCTTGGGAAACAGCTACTTACAATGAGCAGTTCTTC. This gives the protein CSAWETATYNEQFF.